Given below is one T cell receptor beta chain in context. The CDR3 extends over 16 amino acids. With V trimmed by 3 bases and J by 3 bases, 8 bases remained unmatched. CDR1 is SGHVS, CDR2 FNYEAQ, per germline. From the 5' RACE reads, TCRdb called clonotypes with MiXCR, one entry per CDR3 protein. The sample holds under 900,000 distinct CDR3 sequences; 12% are singletons and the top ten take around 1.6%. The data are from a study of identical twins. These same data were also listed under a study on yellow fever vaccine responses in identical twins.

The source is a woman between 18 and 29 years old in good health. This chain uses TRBV7-6 with TRBJ2-7, with TRBD2 matching over 10 bases. Sequenced material: PBMCs. CDR3 amino acids: CASSFGEREGHYEQYF. CDR3 bases: TGTGCCAGCAGCTTTGGGGAGCGGGAGGGCCACTACGAGCAGTACTTC.